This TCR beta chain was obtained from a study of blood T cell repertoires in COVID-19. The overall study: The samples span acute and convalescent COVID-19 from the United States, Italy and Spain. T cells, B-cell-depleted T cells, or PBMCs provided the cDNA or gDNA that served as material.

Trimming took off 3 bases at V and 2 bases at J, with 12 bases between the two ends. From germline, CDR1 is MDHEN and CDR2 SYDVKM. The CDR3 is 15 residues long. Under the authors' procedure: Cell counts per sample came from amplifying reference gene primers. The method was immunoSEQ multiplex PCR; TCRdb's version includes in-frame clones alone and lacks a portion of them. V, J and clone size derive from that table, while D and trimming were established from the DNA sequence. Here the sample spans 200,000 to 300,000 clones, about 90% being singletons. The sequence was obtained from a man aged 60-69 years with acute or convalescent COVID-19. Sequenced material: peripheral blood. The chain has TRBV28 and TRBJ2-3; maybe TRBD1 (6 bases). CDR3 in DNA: TGTGCCAGCAGTTTGACTGGGACAAACACAGATACGCAGTATTTT. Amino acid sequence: CASSLTGTNTDTQYF.